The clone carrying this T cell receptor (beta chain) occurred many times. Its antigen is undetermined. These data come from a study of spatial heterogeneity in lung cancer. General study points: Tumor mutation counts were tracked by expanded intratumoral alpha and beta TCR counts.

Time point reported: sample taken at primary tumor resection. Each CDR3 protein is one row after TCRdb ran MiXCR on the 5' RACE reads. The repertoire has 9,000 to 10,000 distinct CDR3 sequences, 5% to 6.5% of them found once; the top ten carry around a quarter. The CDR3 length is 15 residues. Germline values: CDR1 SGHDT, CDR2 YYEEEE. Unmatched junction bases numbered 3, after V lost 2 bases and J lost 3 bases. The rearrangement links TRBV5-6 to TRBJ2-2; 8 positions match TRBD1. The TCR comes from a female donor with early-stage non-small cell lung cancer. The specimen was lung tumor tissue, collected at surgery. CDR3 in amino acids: CASSFQGAYTGELFF. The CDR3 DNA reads TGTGCCAGCAGCTTCCAGGGGGCCTACACCGGGGAGCTGTTTTTT. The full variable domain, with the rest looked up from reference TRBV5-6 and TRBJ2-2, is DAGVTQSPTHLIKTRGQQVTLRCSPKSGHDTVSWYQQALGQGPQFIFQYYEEEERQRGNFPDRFSGHQFPNYSSELNVNALLLGDSALYLCASSFQGAYTGELFFGEGSRLTVL.